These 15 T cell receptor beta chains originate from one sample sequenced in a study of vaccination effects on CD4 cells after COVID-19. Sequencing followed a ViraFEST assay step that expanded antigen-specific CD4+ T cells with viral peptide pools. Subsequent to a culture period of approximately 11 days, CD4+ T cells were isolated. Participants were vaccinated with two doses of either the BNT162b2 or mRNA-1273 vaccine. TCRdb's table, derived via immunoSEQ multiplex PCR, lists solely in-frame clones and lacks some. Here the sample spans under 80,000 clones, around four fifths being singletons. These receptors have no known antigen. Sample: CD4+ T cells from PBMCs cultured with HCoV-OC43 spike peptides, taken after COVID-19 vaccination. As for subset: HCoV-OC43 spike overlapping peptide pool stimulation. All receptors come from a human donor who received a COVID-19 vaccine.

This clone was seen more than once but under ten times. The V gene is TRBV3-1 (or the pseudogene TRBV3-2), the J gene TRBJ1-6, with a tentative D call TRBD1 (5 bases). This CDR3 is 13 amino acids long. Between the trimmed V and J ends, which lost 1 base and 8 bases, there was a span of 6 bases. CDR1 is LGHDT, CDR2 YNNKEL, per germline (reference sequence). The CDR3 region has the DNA TGTGCCAGCAGCCAAGTGGGGGATTCACCCCTCCACTTT. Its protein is CASSQVGDSPLHF.

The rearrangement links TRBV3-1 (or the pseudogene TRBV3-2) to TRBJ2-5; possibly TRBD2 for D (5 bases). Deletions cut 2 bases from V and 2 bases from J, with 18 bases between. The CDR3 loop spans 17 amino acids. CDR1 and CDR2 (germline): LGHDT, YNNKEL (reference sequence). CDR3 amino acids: CASSQWSAGHQQETQYF. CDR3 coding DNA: TGTGCCAGCAGCCAATGGTCCGCGGGCCACCAACAAGAGACCCAGTACTTC.

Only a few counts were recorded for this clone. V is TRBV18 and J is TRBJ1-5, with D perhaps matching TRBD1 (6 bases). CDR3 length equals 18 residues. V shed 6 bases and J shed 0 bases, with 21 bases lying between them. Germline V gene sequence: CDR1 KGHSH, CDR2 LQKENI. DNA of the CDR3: TGTGCCAGCTCCTTCGCGAGGGGGGATTTCTATAGCAATCAGCCCCAGCATTTT. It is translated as CASSFARGDFYSNQPQHF.

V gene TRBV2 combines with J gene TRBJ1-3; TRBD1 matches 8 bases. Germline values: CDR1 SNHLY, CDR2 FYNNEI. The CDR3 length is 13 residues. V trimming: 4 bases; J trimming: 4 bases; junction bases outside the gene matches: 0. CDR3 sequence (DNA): TGTGCCAGCAGTGGACAGGGGGGAAACACCATATATTTT. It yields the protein CASSGQGGNTIYF.

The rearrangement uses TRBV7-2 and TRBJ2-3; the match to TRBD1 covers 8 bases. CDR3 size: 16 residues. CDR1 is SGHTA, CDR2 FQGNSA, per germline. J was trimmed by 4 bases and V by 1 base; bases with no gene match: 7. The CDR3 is CASSLGAGGTADTQYF. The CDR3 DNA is TGTGCCAGCAGCTTAGGGGCAGGGGGCACGGCAGATACGCAGTATTTT.

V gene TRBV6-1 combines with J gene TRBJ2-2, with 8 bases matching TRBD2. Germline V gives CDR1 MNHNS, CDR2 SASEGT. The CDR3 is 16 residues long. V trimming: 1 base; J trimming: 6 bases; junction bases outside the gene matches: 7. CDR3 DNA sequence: TGTGCCAGCAGTGAAGGCGGGGGGACTCTCGCCGGGGAGCTGTTTTTT. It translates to CASSEGGGTLAGELFF.

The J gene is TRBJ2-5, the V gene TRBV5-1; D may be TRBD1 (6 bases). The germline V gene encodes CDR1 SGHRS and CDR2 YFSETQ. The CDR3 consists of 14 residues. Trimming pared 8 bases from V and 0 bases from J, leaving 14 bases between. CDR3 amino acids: CASGTRRDQETQYF. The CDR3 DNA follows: TGCGCCAGTGGGACACGGCGGGACCAAGAGACCCAGTACTTC.

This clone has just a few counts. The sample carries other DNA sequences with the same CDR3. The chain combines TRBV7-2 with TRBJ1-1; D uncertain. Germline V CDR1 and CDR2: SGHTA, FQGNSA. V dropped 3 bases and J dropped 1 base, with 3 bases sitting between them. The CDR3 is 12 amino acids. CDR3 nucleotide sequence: TGTGCCAGCAGCTTTCGGAACACTGAAGCTTTCTTT. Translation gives CASSFRNTEAFF.

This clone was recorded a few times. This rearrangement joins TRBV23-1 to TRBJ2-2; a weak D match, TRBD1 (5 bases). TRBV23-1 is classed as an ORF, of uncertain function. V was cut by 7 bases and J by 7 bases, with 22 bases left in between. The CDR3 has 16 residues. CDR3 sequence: CASNARRRGLSGELFF. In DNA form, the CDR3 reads TGCGCCAGCAACGCCCGGCGAAGGGGCCTTAGCGGGGAGCTGTTTTTT.

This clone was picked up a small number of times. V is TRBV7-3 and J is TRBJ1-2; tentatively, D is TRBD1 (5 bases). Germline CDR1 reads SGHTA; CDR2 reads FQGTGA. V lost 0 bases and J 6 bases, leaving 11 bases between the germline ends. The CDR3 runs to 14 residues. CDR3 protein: CASSLTTAGDGYTF. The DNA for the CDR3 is TGTGCCAGCAGCTTAACCACGGCGGGGGATGGCTACACCTTC.

DNA of the CDR3: TGTGCCAGCAGCGTAGACTCTAACACCGGGGAGCTGTTTTTT. As protein: CASSVDSNTGELFF. J is TRBJ2-2 and V is TRBV9; D gene uncertain. The length of the CDR3 is 14 residues. Looked up from germline, CDR1 is SGDLS and CDR2 is YYNGEE. The V end was cut by 0 bases, the J end by 2 bases, with 5 bases between. Looking up the rest from reference TRBV9 and TRBJ2-2 gives the full variable domain: DSGVTQTPKHLITATGQRVTLRCSPRSGDLSVYWYQQSLDQGLQFLIQYYNGEERAKGNILERFSAQQFPDLHSELNLSSLELGDSALYFCASSVDSNTGELFFGEGSRLTVL.

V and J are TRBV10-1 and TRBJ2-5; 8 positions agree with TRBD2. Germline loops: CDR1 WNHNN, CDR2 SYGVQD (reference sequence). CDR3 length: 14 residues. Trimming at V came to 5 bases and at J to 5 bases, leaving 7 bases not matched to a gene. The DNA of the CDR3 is TGCGCCAGCAGTCCCGGACTAGCTCGGGAGACCCAGTACTTC. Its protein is CASSPGLARETQYF.

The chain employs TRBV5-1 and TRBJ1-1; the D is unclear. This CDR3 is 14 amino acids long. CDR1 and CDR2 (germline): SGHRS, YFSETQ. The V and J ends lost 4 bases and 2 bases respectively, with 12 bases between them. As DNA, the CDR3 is TGCGCCAGCAGCCAAACAGAGTTAAACACTGAAGCTTTCTTT. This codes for CASSQTELNTEAFF.

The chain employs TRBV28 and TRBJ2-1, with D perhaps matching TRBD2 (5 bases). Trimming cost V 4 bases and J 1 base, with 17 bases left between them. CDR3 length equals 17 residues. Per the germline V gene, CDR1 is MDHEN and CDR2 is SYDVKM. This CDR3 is CASSSPRRGRSYNEQFF. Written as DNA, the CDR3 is TGTGCCAGCAGTTCCCCGCGACGGGGTAGATCCTACAATGAGCAGTTCTTC.

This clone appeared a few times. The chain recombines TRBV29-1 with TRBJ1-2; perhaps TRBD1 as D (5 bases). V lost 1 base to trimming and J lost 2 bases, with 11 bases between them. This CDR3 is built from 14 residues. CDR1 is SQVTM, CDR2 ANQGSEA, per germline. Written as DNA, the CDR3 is TGCAGCGTTGAAGGGCTTGGGGGAAACTATGGCTACACCTTC. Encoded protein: CSVEGLGGNYGYTF. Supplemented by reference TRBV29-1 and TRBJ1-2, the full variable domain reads SAVISQKPSRDICQRGTSLTIQCQVDSQVTMMFWYRQQPGQSLTLIATANQGSEATYESGFVIDKFPISRPNLTFSTLTVSNMSPEDSSIYLCSVEGLGGNYGYTFGSGTRLTVV.